This record looks at one T cell receptor beta chain sequence and its context. Trimming removed 4 bases from V and 2 bases from J; junction bases left unmatched: 6. The CDR3 is 15 amino acids. Per the germline V gene, CDR1 is SGHRS and CDR2 is YFSETQ. Assay: immunoSEQ multiplex PCR; the TCRdb copy retains only in-frame clones and omits some. The sample consists of about 130,000 clones, 80% to 95% of them appearing once. The sample belongs to a study of control samples from healthy donors and cancer patients. The gene calls are TRBV5-1 and TRBJ2-3, with TRBD2 matching over 8 bases. The origin of this receptor is a woman between 50 and 59 years old in good health. Sequencing was done on a sample of blood. CDR3 DNA: TGCGCCAGCAGCCGAGCGGGAGCCTCCACAGATACGCAGTATTTT. Protein product: CASSRAGASTDTQYF.